Given below is one T cell receptor beta chain in context. Measured with immunoSEQ multiplex PCR; TCRdb has only the in-frame clones, and not every one. The sample has about 70,000 clones; almost 95% are singletons. These data belong to a study of T cell changes during pregnancy in multiple sclerosis. V was pared by 5 bases and J by 0 bases, with 19 bases between. Per germline, CDR1 SGHRS and CDR2 YFSETQ. The CDR3 runs 17 residues. The clonotype comes from a female donor with multiple sclerosis, enrolled in a pregnancy study. Material: peripheral blood, obtained before pregnancy. The rearrangement joins TRBV5-1 to TRBJ2-3; possibly TRBD1 for D (6 bases). In DNA form, the CDR3 reads TGCGCCAGCAGTGCGACGGGACACCAAAGAAGCACAGATACGCAGTATTTT. Translation: CASSATGHQRSTDTQYF.